In this sample, the clone carrying this TCR beta chain turned up once. Possible read error: a much larger clone is one base away. This specimen comes from a study of T cells in Graves' hyperthyroidism and ophthalmopathy. The TCR beta CDR3 regions underwent amplification using RNA transcripts as the source. HTBI primers were used for first-round RT-PCR of the TCR CDR3. TCRdb processed the multiplex PCR reads anew with MiXCR; each CDR3 protein has one entry. Among 500,000 to 650,000 distinct CDR3 sequences listed, approximately 17% were seen once. The origin of this receptor is a young woman with Graves' ophthalmopathy. Material: blood.

The CDR3 DNA follows: TGTGCCAGCAGTGGCGGAGGAACAGACTCTTCCTACGAGCAGTACTTC. It codes for CASSGGGTDSSYEQYF. This sequence joins TRBV6-2 or TRBV6-3 and TRBJ2-7, with D possibly matching TRBD2 (5 bases). The germline CDR1 and CDR2 sequences are MNHEY and SVGEGT. The CDR3 spans 16 residues. The V and J ends lost 5 bases and 1 base respectively, with 18 bases between them.